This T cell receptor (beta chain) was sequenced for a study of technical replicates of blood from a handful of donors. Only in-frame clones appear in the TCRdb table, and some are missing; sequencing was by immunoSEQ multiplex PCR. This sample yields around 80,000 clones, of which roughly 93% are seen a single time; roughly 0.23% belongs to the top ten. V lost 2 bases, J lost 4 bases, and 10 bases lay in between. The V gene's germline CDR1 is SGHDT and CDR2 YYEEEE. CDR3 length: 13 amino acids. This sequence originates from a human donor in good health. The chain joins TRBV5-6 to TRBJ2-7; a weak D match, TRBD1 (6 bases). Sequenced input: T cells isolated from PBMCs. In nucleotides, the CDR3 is TGTGCCAGCAGCTTCGGACAGATATACGAGCAGTACTTC. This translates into CASSFGQIYEQYF.